The rows below give T cell receptor beta chains drawn from one sample of a study of metastatic and nonmetastatic thyroid tumors. TCRdb re-clonotyped the PCR reads through MiXCR. Among tens of thousands of clones listed, approximately 22% were seen once. Sequencing input: tumor tissue. The receptors here all came from a female donor with papillary thyroid cancer or a benign thyroid nodule (not recorded which). Some clones in this sample may be carry-over from other donors' samples. Both conserved end residues are part of each CDR3. A D gene is named only where the DNA matches it firmly. Part of the rows lack a size; the others show once, few, many or a class for expanded clones.

>TRBD1|TRBJ1-2|-|TRBV28
TGTGCCAGCAGATCTACTCCGGGACAGGGAAATGGCTACACCTTC
CASRSTPGQGNGYTF
>TRBD1|TRBJ1-1|-|TRBV28
TGTGCCAGCAGTGAGACAGGGGAGGGCACTGAAGCTTTCTTT
CASSETGEGTEAFF
>-|TRBJ1-1|many|TRBV10-2
TGCGCCAGCAGTGGGTCGTGGGACACTGAAGCTTTCTTT
CASSGSWDTEAFF
>-|TRBJ1-5|many|TRBV7-8
TGTGCCAGCAGCCTATCCGACGTTAGCAATCAGCCCCAGCATTTT
CASSLSDVSNQPQHF
>-|TRBJ1-6|-|TRBV10-3
TGTGCCATCACGGGGGGCTCCGTTGATTCACCCCTCCATTTT
CAITGGSVDSPLHF
>-|TRBJ2-2|few|TRBV20-1
TGCAGTGCCCCTTACGGATCGAACACCGGGGAGCTGTTTTTT
CSAPYGSNTGELFF
>TRBD1|TRBJ2-7|many|TRBV29-1
TGCAGCGTCCCCGTGGGCAGGGGGCTTTCGGAAGAGCAGTACTTC
CSVPVGRGLSEEQYF
>TRBD1|TRBJ2-6|many|TRBV5-6
TGTGCCAGCAGCCACCGGGACAGCGTCTCTGGGGCCAACGTCCTGACTTTC
CASSHRDSVSGANVLTF
>-|TRBJ2-1|-|TRBV2
TGTGCCAGCAGTGAGATAGGGCAGGGCTCCTACAATGAGCAGTTCTTC
CASSEIGQGSYNEQFF
>TRBD1|TRBJ1-6|few|TRBV6-2/TRBV6-3
TGTGCCAGCAGTTACGCGTCGGGACAGGGAAATTCACGCCTCCACTTT
CASSYASGQGNSRLHF
>-|TRBJ1-2|few|TRBV24-1
TGTGCCACCAGTGATTCACATCGACAGTCAATCCCTTTCTATGGCTACACCTTC
CATSDSHRQSIPFYGYTF
>TRBD1|TRBJ2-7|-|TRBV13
TGTGCCAGCAGCACCCGGGGACAGGGCTACGAGCAGTACTTC
CASSTRGQGYEQYF
>TRBD2|TRBJ2-1|-|TRBV7-3
TGTGCCAGCAGTCTCGGGGCGGGACTATTAAATGAGCAGTTCTTC
CASSLGAGLLNEQFF
>-|TRBJ1-2|few|TRBV10-3
TGTGCCATCAGTGATACCCTCTATGGCTACACCTTC
CAISDTLYGYTF
>-|TRBJ2-6|large|TRBV28
TGTGCCAGCAGTTTGATAGGGTTGGGTTCCGTCCTGACTTTC
CASSLIGLGSVLTF
>TRBD2|TRBJ2-5|-|TRBV20-1
TGCAGTTCAACCCCCTCCGGGACTAGCGGAGAGACCCAGTACTTC
CSSTPSGTSGETQYF
>-|TRBJ2-7|many|TRBV6-1
TGTGCCAGCAGTGATTCCCTCGACAGCTCCTACGAGCAGTACTTC
CASSDSLDSSYEQYF
>TRBD1|TRBJ1-2|medium-sized|TRBV5-1
TGCGCCAGCAGCTTGGGGGCTACAGGGGCCGCCTCCTATGGCTACACCTTC
CASSLGATGAASYGYTF
>-|TRBJ1-4|-|TRBV7-2
TGTGCCAGCAGCTACTATGACAAGGGGCTCCTGTTTTTT
CASSYYDKGLLFF
>TRBD2|TRBJ2-5|-|TRBV20-1
TGCAGTGCTAGTAAGCGGGGGGGGCTAGAGACCCAGTACTTC
CSASKRGGLETQYF
>TRBD2|TRBJ2-1|many|TRBV4-1
TGCGCCAGCAGCCAAGAGGGGGTTAGCGGGGGTTTCAGCTCCTACAATGAGCAGTTCTTC
CASSQEGVSGGFSSYNEQFF
>-|TRBJ2-7|-|TRBV20-1
TGCAGTGCGGCCGGGCGCCAGTTAAGCTACGAGCAGTACTTC
CSAAGRQLSYEQYF
>TRBD2|TRBJ2-3|medium-sized|TRBV12-3/TRBV12-4
TGTGCCAGCAGCCCGATAGCGGGAGGACTCTTCACAGATACGCAGTATTTT
CASSPIAGGLFTDTQYF
>-|TRBJ2-7|medium-sized|TRBV11-3
TGTGCCAGCAGCTACGGGGCGGGGTCAGGATACGAGCAGTACTTC
CASSYGAGSGYEQYF
>-|TRBJ1-2|many|TRBV9
TGTGCCAGCACCAGGGACGGTGGCTACACCTTC
CASTRDGGYTF
>-|TRBJ2-5|few|TRBV4-1
TGCGCCAGCAGCCAAGAGTCCCCGGGCCGGGAGACCCAGTACTTC
CASSQESPGRETQYF
>TRBD1|TRBJ1-2|-|TRBV27
TGTGCCAGCAGCCCCTACGGACAGGAAGAAAACTATGGCTACACCTTC
CASSPYGQEENYGYTF
>TRBD2|TRBJ2-3|few|TRBV6-4
TGTGCCAGCAGTGATACTAGCGGGAGTGGTACAGATACGCAGTATTTT
CASSDTSGSGTDTQYF
>-|TRBJ1-1|few|TRBV20-1
TGCAGTGCTAGACCCGGGCACACTGAAGCTTTCTTT
CSARPGHTEAFF
>TRBD2|TRBJ2-7|-|TRBV7-2
TGTGCCAGCAGCCTTCAAGCGGGGGGGTACGAGCAGTACTTC
CASSLQAGGYEQYF
>TRBD1|TRBJ1-5|-|TRBV6-1
TGTGCCAGCAGTGATTCAGCACAGGGGGGTAGCAATCAGCCCCAGCATTTT
CASSDSAQGGSNQPQHF
>TRBD1|TRBJ1-5|many|TRBV20-1
TGCAGTGCGGAGACAGGGGGCAATGGCAATCAGCCCCAGCATTTT
CSAETGGNGNQPQHF
>-|TRBJ2-3|-|TRBV5-1
TGTGCCAGCAGCGAGAGAGCTGGCGGGGCCAGCACAGATACGCAGTATTTT
CASSERAGGASTDTQYF
>-|TRBJ1-4|-|TRBV11-2
TGTGCCAGCAGCCCCCAGGGCGCAACTAATGAAAAACTGTTTTTT
CASSPQGATNEKLFF
>-|TRBJ1-5|-|TRBV7-2
TGTGCCAGCAGCTTAGGCGCCAGCCCTTCGAGCAATCAGCCCCAGCATTTT
CASSLGASPSSNQPQHF
>-|TRBJ1-1|-|TRBV6-5
TGTGCCAGCAGTTACTCGACTTGGAATGAAGCTTTCTTT
CASSYSTWNEAFF
>-|TRBJ2-5|many|TRBV28
TGTGCCAGCAGTTTAACACAGAGAAGGGAGACCCAGTACTTC
CASSLTQRRETQYF
>-|TRBJ1-1|few|TRBV5-1
TGCGCCAGCAGCTTGGGGGTAGAAACTGAAGCTTTCTTT
CASSLGVETEAFF
>-|TRBJ2-6|-|TRBV12-3/TRBV12-4
TGTGCCAGCAGTTACAGACGTTCGGGGGCCAACGTCCTGACTTTC
CASSYRRSGANVLTF
>TRBD2|TRBJ2-7|-|TRBV28
TGTGCCAGCACCTTGACTAGCGACTACGAGCAGTACTTC
CASTLTSDYEQYF
>-|TRBJ1-5|many|TRBV19
TGTGCCAGTATGAGGGGGGCGCTTATCCAGCCCCAGCATTTT
CASMRGALIQPQHF
>-|TRBJ1-1|many|TRBV4-1
TGCGCCAGCAGCCAACTGGGGGCCGACACTGAAGCTCTCTTT
CASSQLGADTEALF
>-|TRBJ1-1|few|TRBV12-3/TRBV12-4
TGTGCCACCCGAAAAAACACTGAAGCTTTCTTT
CATRKNTEAFF
>TRBD2|TRBJ2-1|many|TRBV3-1
TGTGCCAGCAGCCAAGGGTTTGGGCGGGAGAAGACTGAGCAGTTCTTC
CASSQGFGREKTEQFF
>-|TRBJ1-2|few|TRBV5-1
TGCGCCAGCAGCTTGGCTCCCCAGAACTATGGCTACACCTTC
CASSLAPQNYGYTF
>TRBD1|TRBJ2-3|many|TRBV20-1
TGCAGTACCTGGGACAGGGGGAAAAATACGCAGTATTTT
CSTWDRGKNTQYF